These 8 T cell receptor beta chains originate from one sample sequenced in a study of cytomegalovirus exposure and HLA in healthy donors. Researchers ran the PCR with 60 Vbeta and 13 Jbeta primers. Some clones are missing from TCRdb's copy, which holds only in-frame ones; the method was immunoSEQ multiplex PCR. The table shows roughly 100,000 clones, with roughly three quarters occurring only once. Sequences were obtained from PBMCs. All receptors come from a man in his fifties or sixties in good health and CMV-seropositive.

The V and J genes are TRBV28 and TRBJ2-7, with 8 bases that match TRBD1. This CDR3 spans 14 amino acids. Germline CDR1 and CDR2: MDHEN and SYDVKM. V lost 0 bases to trimming and J lost 7 bases; unmatched junction nucleotides: 5. The CDR3 sequence: CASSLWGQAGEQYF. The DNA of the CDR3 is TGTGCCAGCAGTTTATGGGGACAGGCTGGGGAGCAGTACTTC.

The chain joins TRBV27 to TRBJ2-7, with D perhaps matching TRBD2 (5 bases). Germline CDR1 is MNHEY and CDR2 is SMNVEV (reference sequence). The CDR3 contains 15 residues. V was cut by 5 bases and J by 2 bases, with 16 bases left in between. The CDR3 DNA sequence: TGTGCCAGCAGTGCCCGACCGGGGAAAACCTACGAGCAGTACTTC. It is translated as CASSARPGKTYEQYF.

The rearrangement links TRBV27 to TRBJ1-6, with 10 bases identical to TRBD1. The CDR3 extends over 14 amino acids. The V gene end was trimmed by 3 bases and the J gene end by 10 bases; junction bases not matched to a gene: 3. Germline-derived CDR1 and CDR2 are MNHEY and SMNVEV (reference sequence). DNA of the CDR3: TGTGCCAGCAGTTTCGGACAGGGGGGGTCACCCCTCCACTTT. As protein: CASSFGQGGSPLHF.

The chain is built from TRBV5-6 and TRBJ2-7; 9 bases are a match to TRBD2. V shed 0 bases and J 9 bases; nucleotides not matched to a gene: 7. The CDR3 has 14 amino acids. The germline gives CDR1 SGHDT, CDR2 YYEEEE. CDR3 nucleotides: TGTGCCAGCAGCTTGGCGATTAGCGGGAGAGTGCAGTACTTC. Residues: CASSLAISGRVQYF.

The chain links TRBV7-3 to TRBJ2-1, with TRBD2 matching over 14 bases. Trimming cost V 0 bases and J 7 bases; bases outside gene matches: 2. This CDR3 has 16 residues. Germline-derived CDR1 and CDR2 are SGHTA and FQGTGA. Here the CDR3 DNA reads TGTGCCAGCAGCTTAACTTGGACTAGCGGGGGGAATGAGCAGTTCTTC. This codes for CASSLTWTSGGNEQFF.

The V call is TRBV18, the J call TRBJ2-5; 9 nucleotides agree with TRBD2. Germline values: CDR1 KGHSH, CDR2 LQKENI. With 4 bases clipped from V and 2 bases from J, the junction kept 5 bases outside the gene matches. There are 15 residues in the CDR3. CDR3 bases: TGTGCCAGCTCACTATCCCTAGCGGGGCAAGAGACCCAGTACTTC. It translates to CASSLSLAGQETQYF.

The chain employs TRBV5-1 and TRBJ2-1; 7 bases fit TRBD2. V lost 6 bases to trimming and J lost 10 bases; unmatched junction nucleotides: 4. Germline V gene sequence: CDR1 SGHRS, CDR2 YFSETQ. This CDR3 has 11 amino acids. CDR3 residues: CASMRREEQFF. CDR3 in DNA: TGCGCCAGCATGCGGCGGGAGGAGCAGTTCTTC.

In this sample, this clone turned up a few times. The J gene is TRBJ2-7, the V gene TRBV2; D is possibly TRBD2 (5 bases). Per germline, CDR1 SNHLY and CDR2 FYNNEI. The CDR3 covers 15 residues. Trimming cost V 5 bases and J 6 bases, with 20 bases left between them. Written as DNA, the CDR3 is TGTGCCAGCAGTCAGAGGACTGCCCTAGCTCCCGAGCAGTACTTC. Protein: CASSQRTALAPEQYF.